Reported below is one T cell receptor beta chain. Its binding antigen is unknown. No qualities accompany the bases; no much larger clone lies one base away. This entry comes from a study of naive and memory T cell subsets (dated 2017 in TCRdb). Background for the entire study: In the figure summarizing the skin biopsy and whole blood samples, 10 or so blood donors, 7 tuberculin skin test biopsies and 3 saline control biopsies were reported. As previously described, skin biopsies were taken from tuberculin skin test sites or from saline-injected control sites and processed for RNA extraction. Usually PCR2 was run as a SYBR Green qPCR and stopped at a set threshold, although low-input samples could use end-point PCR (roughly 6 cycles) instead.

The treatment or condition label, read with the paper, signifies: skin biopsy from PPD injection site in Mantoux-positive individual. A robust, sensitive protocol for the amplification, sequencing and analysis of TCRs was described in the study, in which 3' ligation of a UMI-containing oligonucleotide to TCR cDNA was used. Tuberculin skin test biopsies came from sites injected with PPD in individuals with a positive Mantoux test. Before reverse transcription, total RNA that had not been cell sorted was treated with RQ1 DNase, with a target input of roughly 1 to 1,100 ng. Libraries were prepared from skin biopsies and whole blood so that pipeline robustness could be tested in samples in which T cells form a minority population. Spanning cysteine to phenylalanine, the CDR3 consists of 15 amino acids. Only the CDR3 DNA is retained, 45 bases long and in frame from the first base. Unmatched junction bases come to 2, with V trimmed by 4 bases and J by 4 bases. CDR1 LGHDT and CDR2 YNNKEL were looked up in the germline V gene (reference sequence).

Study-wide conclusions, independent of this receptor: The RNA-based method was acknowledged to be potentially sensitive to changes in TCR transcripts with T cell activation and differentiation. Skin biopsy collection and RNA processing details were not given in the paper but referenced to earlier studies. The higher numbers of TCRs at tuberculin skin test sites were interpreted as T cell infiltration of a delayed type IV hypersensitivity reaction. Both types of skin biopsy reportedly yielded TCR sequences, though far more TCRs came from tuberculin skin test sites.

The library relied on UMI-ligation and nested PCR. The ligated cDNA was amplified in four rounds of PCR with nested alpha and beta constant region primers together with the SP2 primer. TCR RNA was reverse transcribed with SuperScript IV using alpha and beta constant region primers for the blood and skin samples. An oligonucleotide carrying the Illumina SP2 primer and a UMI was ligated to the 3' end of the cDNA by means of T4 RNA ligase 1. To prevent hairpin formation, the 12-nucleotide UMI was made up of two random hexamers with an eight-base spacer between them. TCR alpha and beta chain libraries were processed separately from the second PCR onward, with dual indexing for multiplexing. After pooling, the indexed libraries were analyzed by capillary electrophoresis and sequenced on either an Illumina MiSeq or NextSeq. PhiX DNA at roughly 5-8% was spiked into libraries to increase base diversity and improve cluster recognition. The original methods were these. UMIs were extracted from read 2 by Demultiplexor and combined with the TCR sequence from read 1, and reads were split according to sample indices. V and J genes and V-J junctions were identified by Decombinator, which gave every TCR a five-part identifier that included V and J deletions. UMIs were used by Collapsinator to correct sequencing errors and PCR amplification heterogeneity, so that a UMI-based abundance was obtained for each TCR. CDR3Translator turned identifiers into nucleotide sequence, translated that sequence into amino acids, and pulled out CDR3 regions based on terminal motifs. After normalization to the amount of input RNA, error-corrected alpha and beta TCR counts from blood and skin were compared. TCRdb itself trimmed the public reads at Q25 with fastp, ran MiXCR and retained productive beta chains. Rows with a matching CDR3 protein are joined into one entry that keeps the most common DNA and genes. TCRdb's processing, not the authors' own work, is the source of the V and J calls. This sample is represented by around 20,000 distinct CDR3 sequences; approximately 6% of them were singletons. Of the sample, about 6% falls within the top ten clones.

Specimen: skin, collected from a tuberculin skin test site. The chain was built from TRBV3-1 and TRBJ2-2; TRBD2 aligns with 11 central bases. The TCR was taken from an adult in good health. The CDR3 sequence is CASSPLAGGTGELFF. The DNA reads as follows: TGTGCCAGCAGCCCCCTAGCGGGAGGCACCGGGGAGCTGTTTTTT.